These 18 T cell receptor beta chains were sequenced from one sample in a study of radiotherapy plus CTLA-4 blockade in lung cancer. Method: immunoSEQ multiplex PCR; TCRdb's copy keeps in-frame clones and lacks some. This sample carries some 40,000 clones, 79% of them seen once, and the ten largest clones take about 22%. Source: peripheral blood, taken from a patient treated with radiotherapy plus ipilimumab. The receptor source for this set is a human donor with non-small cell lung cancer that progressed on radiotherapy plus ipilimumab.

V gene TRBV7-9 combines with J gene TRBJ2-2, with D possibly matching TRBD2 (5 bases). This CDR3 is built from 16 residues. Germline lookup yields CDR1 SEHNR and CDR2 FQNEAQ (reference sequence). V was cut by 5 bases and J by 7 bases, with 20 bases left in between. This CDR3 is CASSPRVAPGFGELFF. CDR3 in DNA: TGTGCCAGCAGCCCCCGGGTAGCCCCGGGGTTCGGGGAGCTGTTTTTT.

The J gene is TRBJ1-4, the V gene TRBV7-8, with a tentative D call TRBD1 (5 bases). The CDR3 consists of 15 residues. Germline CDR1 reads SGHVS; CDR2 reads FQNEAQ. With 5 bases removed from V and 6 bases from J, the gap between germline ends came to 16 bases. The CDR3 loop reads CASSRGGTVDEKLFF. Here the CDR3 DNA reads TGTGCCAGCAGCCGGGGGGGGACGGTCGATGAAAAACTGTTTTTT.

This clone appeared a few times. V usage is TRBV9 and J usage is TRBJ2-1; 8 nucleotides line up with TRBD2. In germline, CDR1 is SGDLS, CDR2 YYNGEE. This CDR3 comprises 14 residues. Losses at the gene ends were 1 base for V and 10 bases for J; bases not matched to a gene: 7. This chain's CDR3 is CASSVRGAGEEQFF. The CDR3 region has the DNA TGTGCCAGCAGCGTAAGGGGAGCGGGGGAGGAGCAGTTCTTC.

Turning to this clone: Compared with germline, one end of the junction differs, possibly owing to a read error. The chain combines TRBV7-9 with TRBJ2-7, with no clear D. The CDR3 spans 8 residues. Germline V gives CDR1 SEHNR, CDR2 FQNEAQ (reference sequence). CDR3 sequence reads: CASSSPQF. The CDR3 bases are TGTGCCAGCAGCTCCCCCCAATTC.

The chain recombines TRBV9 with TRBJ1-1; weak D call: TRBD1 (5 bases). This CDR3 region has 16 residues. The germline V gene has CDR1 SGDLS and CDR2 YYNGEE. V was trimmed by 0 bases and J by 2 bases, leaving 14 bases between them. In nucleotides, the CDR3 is TGTGCCAGCAGCGTAGGAGCAGGGAACGGAAACACTGAAGCTTTCTTT. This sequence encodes CASSVGAGNGNTEAFF.

Written as DNA, the CDR3 is TGTGCCAGCAGCTTACTACCGGGACAAGCACAAGATACGCAGTATTTT. It yields the protein CASSLLPGQAQDTQYF. This chain links TRBV13 with TRBJ2-3, with D tentatively TRBD1 (6 bases). Per germline, CDR1 PRHDT and CDR2 FYEKMQ (reference sequence). The CDR3 is made up of 16 amino acids. V lost 2 bases and J 5 bases, leaving 17 bases between the germline ends.

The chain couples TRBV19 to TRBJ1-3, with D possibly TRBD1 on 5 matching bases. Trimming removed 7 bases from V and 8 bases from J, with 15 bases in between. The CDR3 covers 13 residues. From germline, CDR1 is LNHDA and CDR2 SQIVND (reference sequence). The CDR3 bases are TGTGCCAGTACTAAGCAGGGAAGCGACACCATATATTTT. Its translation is CASTKQGSDTIYF.

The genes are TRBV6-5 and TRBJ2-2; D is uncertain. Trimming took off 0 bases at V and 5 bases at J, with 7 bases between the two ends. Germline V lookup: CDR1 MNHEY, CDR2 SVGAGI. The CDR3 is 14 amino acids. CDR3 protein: CASSYSRVTGELFF. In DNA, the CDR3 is TGTGCCAGCAGTTACTCCCGGGTGACCGGGGAGCTGTTTTTT.

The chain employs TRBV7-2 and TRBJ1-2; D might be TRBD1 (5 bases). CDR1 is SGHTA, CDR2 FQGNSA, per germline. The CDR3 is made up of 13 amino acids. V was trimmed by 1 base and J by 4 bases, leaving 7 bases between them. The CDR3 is CASSLGGGYGYTF. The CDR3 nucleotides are TGTGCCAGCAGCTTAGGGGGCGGCTATGGCTACACCTTC.

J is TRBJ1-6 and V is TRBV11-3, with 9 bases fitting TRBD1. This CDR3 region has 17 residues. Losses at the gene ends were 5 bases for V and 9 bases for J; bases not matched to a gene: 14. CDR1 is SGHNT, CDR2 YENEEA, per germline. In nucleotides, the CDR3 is TGTGCCAGCAGCGGTACAGGGGGCGCTGGATTGAGTTCACCCCTCCACTTT. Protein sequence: CASSGTGGAGLSSPLHF.

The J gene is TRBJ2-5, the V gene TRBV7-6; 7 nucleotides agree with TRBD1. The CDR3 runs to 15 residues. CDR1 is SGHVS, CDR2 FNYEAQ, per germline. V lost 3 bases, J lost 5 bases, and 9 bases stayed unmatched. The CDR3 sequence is CASSFGTANPETQYF. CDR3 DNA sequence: TGTGCCAGCAGCTTCGGGACAGCGAATCCGGAGACCCAGTACTTC.

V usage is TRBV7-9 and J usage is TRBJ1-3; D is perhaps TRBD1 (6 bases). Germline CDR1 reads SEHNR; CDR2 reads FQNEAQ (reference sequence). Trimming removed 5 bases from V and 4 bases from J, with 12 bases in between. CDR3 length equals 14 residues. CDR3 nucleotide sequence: TGTGCCAGCAGCCGGGACATAGGGGGAAACACCATATATTTT. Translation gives CASSRDIGGNTIYF.

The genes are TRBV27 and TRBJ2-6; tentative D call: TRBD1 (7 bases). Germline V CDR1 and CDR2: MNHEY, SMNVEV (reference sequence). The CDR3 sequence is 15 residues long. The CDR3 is CAAGGLSSGANVLTF. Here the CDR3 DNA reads TGTGCGGCAGGGGGACTGAGCTCTGGGGCCAACGTCCTGACTTTC.

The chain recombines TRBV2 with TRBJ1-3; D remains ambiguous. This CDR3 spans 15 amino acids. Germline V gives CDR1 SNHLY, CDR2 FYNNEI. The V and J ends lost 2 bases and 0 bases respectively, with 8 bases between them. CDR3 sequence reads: CASSERTASGNTIYF. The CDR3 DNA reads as TGTGCCAGCAGTGAAAGAACAGCCTCTGGAAACACCATATATTTT.

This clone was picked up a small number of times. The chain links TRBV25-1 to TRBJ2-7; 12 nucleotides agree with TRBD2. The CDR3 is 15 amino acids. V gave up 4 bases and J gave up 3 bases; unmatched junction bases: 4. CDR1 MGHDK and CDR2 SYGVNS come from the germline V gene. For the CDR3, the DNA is TGTGCCAGCAGTGCTGGGACTAGCGGGTTCTACGAGCAGTACTTC. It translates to CASSAGTSGFYEQYF.

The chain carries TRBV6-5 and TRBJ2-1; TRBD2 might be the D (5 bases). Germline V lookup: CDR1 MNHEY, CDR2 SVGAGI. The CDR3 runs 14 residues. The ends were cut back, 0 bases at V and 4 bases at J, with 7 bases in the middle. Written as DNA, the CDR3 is TGTGCCAGCAGTTACTCGACGGGGTACAATGAGCAGTTCTTC. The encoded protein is CASSYSTGYNEQFF.

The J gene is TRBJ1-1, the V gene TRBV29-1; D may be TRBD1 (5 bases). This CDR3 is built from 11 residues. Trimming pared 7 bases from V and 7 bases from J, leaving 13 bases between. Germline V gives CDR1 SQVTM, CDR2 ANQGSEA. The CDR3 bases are TGCAGCGCAATGGGGCGGGGTGAAGCTTTCTTT. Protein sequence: CSAMGRGEAFF.

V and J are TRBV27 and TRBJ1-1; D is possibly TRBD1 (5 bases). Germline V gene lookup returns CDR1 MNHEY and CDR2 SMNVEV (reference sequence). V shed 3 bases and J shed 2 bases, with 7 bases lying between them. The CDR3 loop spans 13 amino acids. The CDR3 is CASSFTGNTEAFF. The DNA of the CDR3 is TGTGCCAGCAGTTTCACAGGAAACACTGAAGCTTTCTTT.